The next 15 T cell receptor beta chains were all read from a single sample in a study of Ad26.COV2.S vaccination and SARS-CoV-2 variants. Here immunoSEQ multiplex PCR was the method, and the copy in TCRdb shows in-frame clones only, minus some. The table shows about 480,000 clones, with roughly 85% occurring only once. Treatment given: 15 to 20 received Ad26.COV2.S at low or high dose, single or two shots; roughly five received placebo; per-sample allocation not given. Each sample was drawn 63 days after the first injection (of vaccine or placebo). Sequencing used peripheral blood, obtained in a trial of Ad26.COV2.S vaccine versus placebo. The receptor source for this set is a person aged 18 to 65 who received the Ad26.COV2.S COVID-19 vaccine or a placebo.

The chain joins TRBV2 to TRBJ1-1, with TRBD1 matching 9 bases. The CDR3 consists of 13 residues. V was pared by 6 bases and J by 7 bases, with 6 bases of the junction left unmatched. The germline gives CDR1 SNHLY, CDR2 FYNNEI. Here the CDR3 DNA reads TGTGCCAGCAGCGGGGACAGGGTCGGTGAAGCTTTCTTT. Its translation is CASSGDRVGEAFF.

This sequence joins TRBV6-1 and TRBJ2-5; 9 bases map to TRBD2. The germline V gene has CDR1 MNHNS and CDR2 SASEGT. The CDR3 loop spans 17 amino acids. The junction had 9 bases not matched to a gene; V was cut back by 3 bases and J by 1 base. CDR3 nucleotide sequence: TGTGCCAGCAGTGAGGGGTTGGTAGCGGGAGCCCAAGAGACCCAGTACTTC. It codes for CASSEGLVAGAQETQYF.

This chain joins TRBV10-1 and TRBJ2-7, with 9 bases fitting TRBD1. The germline CDR1 and CDR2 sequences are WNHNN and SYGVQD (reference sequence). V trimming: 7 bases; J trimming: 0 bases; junction bases outside the gene matches: 10. The CDR3 has 16 amino acids. CDR3 coding DNA: TGCGCCAGCATCCGACAGGGGGACAGGGACTCCTACGAGCAGTACTTC. Its translation: CASIRQGDRDSYEQYF.

The rearrangement links TRBV29-1 to TRBJ1-1, with D possibly TRBD1 on 6 matching bases. The CDR3 extends over 11 amino acids. Trimming pared 6 bases from V and 8 bases from J, leaving 13 bases between. Per germline, CDR1 SQVTM and CDR2 ANQGSEA. CDR3 sequence reads: CSVRGAGEAFF. The CDR3 DNA reads as TGCAGCGTACGGGGGGCAGGGGAAGCTTTCTTT. The variable domain in full, completed from reference TRBV29-1 and TRBJ1-1, reads SAVISQKPSRDICQRGTSLTIQCQVDSQVTMMFWYRQQPGQSLTLIATANQGSEATYESGFVIDKFPISRPNLTFSTLTVSNMSPEDSSIYLCSVRGAGEAFFGQGTRLTVV.

This clone showed up just a few times. The chain links TRBV5-8 to TRBJ1-6; no definite D call. In germline, CDR1 is SGHTS, CDR2 YDEGEE. The CDR3 has 10 amino acids. V dropped 8 bases and J dropped 14 bases, with 11 bases sitting between them. The DNA for the CDR3 is TGTGCCAGTCGTGGGCTGGCCCTCCACTTT. The encoded protein is CASRGLALHF.

The V gene is TRBV28, the J gene TRBJ1-3; tentatively, D is TRBD1 (6 bases). The CDR3 loop spans 17 amino acids. The germline CDR1 and CDR2 sequences are MDHEN and SYDVKM. Trimming took off 1 base at V and 3 bases at J, with 16 bases between the two ends. The CDR3 sequence: CASSLSAPGGSGNTIYF. The CDR3 nucleotides read TGTGCCAGCAGTTTATCAGCGCCCGGGGGCAGTGGAAACACCATATATTTT.

The chain carries TRBV27 and TRBJ1-2; TRBD1 aligns across 9 bases. Losses at the gene ends were 1 base for V and 6 bases for J; bases not matched to a gene: 6. The CDR3 length is 15 residues. Germline loops: CDR1 MNHEY, CDR2 SMNVEV (reference sequence). The chain's CDR3 is CASSLLGTGKDGYTF. For the CDR3, the DNA is TGTGCCAGCAGTTTATTAGGGACAGGGAAGGATGGCTACACCTTC.

The chain joins TRBV7-9 to TRBJ1-1; TRBD1 matches 7 bases. The CDR3 covers 14 residues. Germline lookup yields CDR1 SEHNR and CDR2 FQNEAQ (reference sequence). Unmatched junction bases numbered 3, after V lost 5 bases and J lost 0 bases. The CDR3 is CASSPDRLNTEAFF. The CDR3 nucleotides are TGTGCCAGCAGCCCGGACAGGTTGAACACTGAAGCTTTCTTT.

In this sample, this clone turned up once. The chain couples TRBV5-6 to TRBJ2-7, with 7 bases identical to TRBD1. This CDR3 spans 13 amino acids. Trimming took 2 bases from V and 2 from J; bases not matched to a gene: 1. Looked up from germline, CDR1 is SGHDT and CDR2 is YYEEEE. The chain's CDR3 is CASSFGTAYEQYF. CDR3 nucleotide sequence: TGTGCCAGCAGCTTCGGGACAGCCTACGAGCAGTACTTC.

CDR3 amino acids: CASSFSTDTQYF. CDR3 in DNA: TGTGCCAGCAGCTTTAGCACAGATACGCAGTATTTT. The J gene is TRBJ2-3, the V gene TRBV7-9; D gene ambiguous. This CDR3 contains 12 residues. Germline V CDR1 and CDR2: SEHNR, FQNEAQ (reference sequence). Trimming removed 3 bases at V and 0 bases at J, with 1 base between.

The J gene is TRBJ2-5, the V gene TRBV20-1; no firm D call. V gave up 3 bases and J gave up 1 base, with 6 bases separating them. Looked up from germline, CDR1 is DFQATT and CDR2 is SNEGSKA (reference sequence). This CDR3 has 12 residues. The CDR3 loop is CSASTIQETQYF. CDR3 DNA: TGCAGTGCTAGTACTATCCAAGAGACCCAGTACTTC.

The rearrangement joins TRBV19 to TRBJ1-2; D is perhaps TRBD1 (6 bases). CDR1 and CDR2 from the germline V gene are LNHDA and SQIVND (reference sequence). The CDR3 runs 15 residues. The germline V and J ends were trimmed by 3 bases and 4 bases, with 15 bases remaining between them. The CDR3 loop is CASSIQGPGSYGYTF. CDR3 nucleotides: TGTGCCAGTAGTATCCAGGGGCCTGGGAGCTATGGCTACACCTTC. Combining the CDR3 with reference TRBV19 and TRBJ1-2 gives the whole variable domain DGGITQSPKYLFRKEGQNVTLSCEQNLNHDAMYWYRQDPGQGLRLIYYSQIVNDFQKGDIAEGYSVSREKKESFPLTVTSAQKNPTAFYLCASSIQGPGSYGYTFGSGTRLTVV.

This sequence joins TRBV7-9 and TRBJ1-3; D not resolved. This CDR3 comprises 17 residues. Looked up from germline, CDR1 is SEHNR and CDR2 is FQNEAQ (reference sequence). V was clipped by 6 bases and J by 4 bases, with 22 bases between them. CDR3 loop: CASRPSGRSGLGNTIYF. CDR3 sequence (DNA): TGTGCCAGCAGACCCTCCGGGCGAAGTGGACTGGGAAACACCATATATTTT.

This clone was counted between two and nine times. This chain uses TRBV5-3 with TRBJ2-5; weak D call: TRBD2 (5 bases). TRBV5-3 is an ORF; its function is uncertain. The CDR3 consists of 14 residues. V lost 0 bases, J lost 5 bases, and 11 bases lay in between. CDR3 DNA sequence: TGTGCCAGAAGCTTGGAATCGGGGAGCGAGACCCAGTACTTC. Its translation: CARSLESGSETQYF.

This rearrangement joins TRBV3-1 (or the pseudogene TRBV3-2) to TRBJ1-4; D is possibly TRBD1 (5 bases). CDR1 is LGHDT and CDR2 is YNNKEL in the germline V gene (reference sequence). V lost 5 bases, J lost 7 bases, and 14 bases lay in between. The CDR3 covers 14 residues. CDR3 region: CASSDFQGSEKLFF. The CDR3 nucleotides read TGTGCCAGCAGCGACTTTCAGGGAAGTGAAAAACTGTTTTTT.